These T cell receptor beta chains were read from a single sample in a study of vaccination and CD4 T cells after COVID-19. TCRdb processed the PCR reads anew with MiXCR; each CDR3 protein has one entry. The data show some 19,000 distinct CDR3 sequences, less than 50% seen once. Their antigen targets remain unknown. Sequencing was carried out using cultured CD4+ T cells from blood. Source of these receptors: a human donor with COVID-19. Both conserved end residues are part of each CDR3. A D gene is named only where the DNA matches it firmly. Size is stated for part of the rows, as once, few or many counts, or as a class when the clone is expanded.

TRBV7-2	TRBJ2-3	TRBD2	NA	TGTGCCAGCAGCTTAGAGGCGGGGGTCACAGATACGCAGTATTTT	CASSLEAGVTDTQYF
TRBV14	TRBJ1-3	NA	NA	TGTGCCAGCAGCCGTTTCGACCTCTCCACCATATATTTT	CASSRFDLSTIYF
TRBV15	TRBJ2-7	TRBD1	NA	TGTGCCACCAGCAGAGGGCGGACAGGCTACGAGCAGTACTTC	CATSRGRTGYEQYF
TRBV11-3	TRBJ2-7	NA	NA	TGTGCCAGCAGCTTAGGTCAGGACTCCACCTACGAGCAGTACTTC	CASSLGQDSTYEQYF
TRBV12-3/TRBV12-4	TRBJ2-1	NA	NA	TGTGCCAGCAGCCGATCCTACAATGAGCAGTTCTTC	CASSRSYNEQFF
TRBV7-8	TRBJ1-5	NA	few	TGTGCCAGCAGCCCAGGATCTGACTTCCGCAATCAGCCCCAGCATTTT	CASSPGSDFRNQPQHF
TRBV11-1	TRBJ2-5	NA	NA	TGTGCCAGCAGCCGCACCGTGGGGTACCAAGAGACCCAGTACTTC	CASSRTVGYQETQYF
TRBV30	TRBJ1-6	NA	few	TGTGCCTGGAGTGTACAGCAGGGTTTGGGTTCACCCCTCCACTTT	CAWSVQQGLGSPLHF
TRBV7-6	TRBJ2-7	NA	few	TGTGCCAGCAGCTTACAGGATTCCGAGCAGTACTTC	CASSLQDSEQYF
TRBV19	TRBJ2-3	TRBD1	NA	TGTGCCAGTAGTGTCCACAGGGGTCTGATCACAGATACGCAGTATTTT	CASSVHRGLITDTQYF
TRBV2	TRBJ2-7	NA	NA	TGTGCCAGCACGGGATTTGGACCTGGCGGTGAGCAGTACTTC	CASTGFGPGGEQYF
TRBV19	TRBJ2-3	NA	few	TGTGCCAGTACCTACGGGGCGTCTCGCACAGATACGCAGTATTTT	CASTYGASRTDTQYF
TRBV2	TRBJ1-6	NA	few	TGTGCCAGCAGTGGTGACTCAGGGACTAGTTCACCCCTCCACTTT	CASSGDSGTSSPLHF
TRBV6-2/TRBV6-3	TRBJ1-5	NA	few	TGTGCCAGCAGGGTGGGGGGGAGCAATCAGCCCCAGCATTTT	CASRVGGSNQPQHF
TRBV7-2	TRBJ2-2	TRBD2	NA	TGTGCCAGCAGACTAGCGGGGGTTAGGAACACCGGGGAGCTGTTTTTT	CASRLAGVRNTGELFF
TRBV19	TRBJ2-3	NA	few	TGTGCCAGTAGTGGGGGTTGGGGGTCTAGCACAGATACGCAGTATTTT	CASSGGWGSSTDTQYF
TRBV7-9	TRBJ1-2	TRBD1	few	TGTGCCAGCAGTCGACAGGGGATCGGCTATGGCTACACCTTC	CASSRQGIGYGYTF
TRBV20-1	TRBJ2-7	NA	once	TGCAGTGCCAAGCTTGGAAACTACGAGCAGTACTTC	CSAKLGNYEQYF
TRBV7-8	TRBJ2-7	NA	few	TGTGCCAGCAGCCCGACTGCTAGGGACTACGAGCAGTACTTC	CASSPTARDYEQYF
TRBV20-1	TRBJ2-3	NA	NA	TGCAGTGCTAGGTTCCTAGCGACAGATACGCAGTATTTT	CSARFLATDTQYF
TRBV4-3	TRBJ2-3	TRBD1	few	TGCGCCAGCAGCCCCTCCTCAGGGGGTAGGGATACGCAGTATTTT	CASSPSSGGRDTQYF
TRBV2	TRBJ2-5	NA	once	TGTGCCAGCGCACCTCTCATAGGGACTCCCGGTACCCAGTACTTC	CASAPLIGTPGTQYF
TRBV11-3	TRBJ1-2	NA	NA	TGTGCCAGCAGCTTGGTACAGAACTATGGCTACACCTTC	CASSLVQNYGYTF
TRBV4-3	TRBJ1-6	TRBD1	NA	TGCGCCAGCAGCCAAGATGACAGGGTTTACGTTTCACCCCTCCACTTT	CASSQDDRVYVSPLHF
TRBV24-1	TRBJ2-2	TRBD1	few	TGTGCCACCAGTGATGAGACAGGGGCGGCCGGGGAGCTGTTTTTT	CATSDETGAAGELFF
TRBV6-1	TRBJ2-3	TRBD2	few	TGTGCCAGCAGTGAAACAAGCGGGGGGGCGGGGAACACAGATACGCAGTATTTT	CASSETSGGAGNTDTQYF
TRBV20-1	TRBJ1-3	TRBD1	few	TGCAGTGCTAGAGACTCCAAGCCACAGGGGTTTGGGATCTCTGGAAACACCATATATTTT	CSARDSKPQGFGISGNTIYF
TRBV5-4	TRBJ2-5	TRBD1	NA	TGTGCCAGCAGCTCAACACAGGGGACCCAAGAGACCCAGTACTTC	CASSSTQGTQETQYF
TRBV6-5	TRBJ2-7	TRBD1	few	TGTGCCAGCAGTTCCATGGACAGGGGGGTCTACGAGCAGTACTTC	CASSSMDRGVYEQYF
TRBV6-1	TRBJ1-6	TRBD1	few	TGTGCCAGCAGTATAGACAGGGGGACTTATTCACCCCTCCACTTT	CASSIDRGTYSPLHF
TRBV19	TRBJ1-3	NA	NA	TGTGCCAGTAGTATTGCAGGGGCGAGTGGAAACACCATATATTTT	CASSIAGASGNTIYF
TRBV5-1	TRBJ1-6	NA	NA	TGCGCCAGCAGCTTGGGACTCTCGAGCTCCTATAATTCACCCCTCCACTTT	CASSLGLSSSYNSPLHF
TRBV19	TRBJ2-3	NA	NA	TGTGCCAGTAGTATCGTTTGGGGGACGCAGTATTTT	CASSIVWGTQYF
TRBV24-1	TRBJ2-7	TRBD2	NA	TGTGCCACCCAAGCTAGCGGGTCCTCCTACGAGCAGTACTTC	CATQASGSSYEQYF
TRBV6-2/TRBV6-3	TRBJ1-1	NA	NA	TGTGCCAGCAGGACAGGTGCGAACACTGAAGCTTTCTTT	CASRTGANTEAFF
TRBV19	TRBJ1-2	TRBD1	NA	TGTGCCACCGAGAGCGGCAGGGGGAGCTATGGCTACACCTTC	CATESGRGSYGYTF
TRBV10-3	TRBJ1-1	NA	NA	TGTGCCATCGCTACAGCGAGCACTGAAGCTTTCTTT	CAIATASTEAFF
TRBV2	TRBJ1-3	TRBD1	few	TGTGCCAGCAGGACAGGGGGCACTTCTGGAAACACCATATATTTT	CASRTGGTSGNTIYF
TRBV21-1	TRBJ1-4	NA	few	TGTGCTATTCAAGGACGGCCTCTCGAAAAACTGTTTTTT	CAIQGRPLEKLFF
TRBV5-1	TRBJ2-3	TRBD2	NA	TGCGCCAGCAGCTTGGCCGCGGGGGGGTTCACAGATACGCAGTATTTT	CASSLAAGGFTDTQYF
TRBV27	TRBJ2-7	NA	NA	TGTGCCAGCAGTCCCCAAAGACCGTCTACGGAGCAGTACTTC	CASSPQRPSTEQYF
TRBV21-1	TRBJ2-1	NA	NA	TGTGCCAGCAGCAAAGTCAGGCACTACAATGAGCAGTTCTTC	CASSKVRHYNEQFF
TRBV6-2/TRBV6-3	TRBJ2-7	NA	NA	TGTGCCAGCTTGGGCCTCCGGCGGGACGAGCAGTACTTC	CASLGLRRDEQYF
TRBV18	TRBJ1-6	NA	NA	TGTGCCAGCTCACCTGGGGCCATGGGCTTTGACCCACCCCTCCACTTT	CASSPGAMGFDPPLHF
TRBV28	TRBJ1-1	NA	NA	TGTGCCAGCAGCACATACACTGAAGCTTTCTTT	CASSTYTEAFF
TRBV12-3/TRBV12-4	TRBJ1-4	TRBD1	NA	TGTGCCAGCATGCCTGACAGGGAGGAAAAACTGTTTTTT	CASMPDREEKLFF
TRBV11-2	TRBJ2-7	NA	once	TGTGCCAGCAGCTTTTCCCCCTACGAGCAGTACTTC	CASSFSPYEQYF
TRBV12-3/TRBV12-4	TRBJ2-3	NA	NA	TGTGCCAGCAGCGTGGACGATCGAGATACGCAGTATTTT	CASSVDDRDTQYF